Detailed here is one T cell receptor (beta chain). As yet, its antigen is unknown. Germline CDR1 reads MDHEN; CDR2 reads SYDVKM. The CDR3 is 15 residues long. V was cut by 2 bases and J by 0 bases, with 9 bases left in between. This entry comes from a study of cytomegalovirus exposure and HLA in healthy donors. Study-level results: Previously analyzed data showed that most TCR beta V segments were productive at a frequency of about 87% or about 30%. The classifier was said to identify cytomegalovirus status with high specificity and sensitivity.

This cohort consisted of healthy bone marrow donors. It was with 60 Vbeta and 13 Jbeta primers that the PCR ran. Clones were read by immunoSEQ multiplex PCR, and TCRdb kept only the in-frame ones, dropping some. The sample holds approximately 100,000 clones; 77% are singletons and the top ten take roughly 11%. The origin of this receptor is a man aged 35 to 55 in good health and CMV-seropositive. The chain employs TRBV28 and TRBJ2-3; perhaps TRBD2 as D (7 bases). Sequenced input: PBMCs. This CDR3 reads CASSLRGASTDTQYF. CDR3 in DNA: TGTGCCAGCAGTTTACGGGGGGCGAGCACAGATACGCAGTATTTT. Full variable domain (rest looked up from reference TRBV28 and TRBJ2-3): DVKVTQSSRYLVKRTGEKVFLECVQDMDHENMFWYRQDPGLGLRLIYFSYDVKMKEKGDIPEGYSVSREKKERFSLILESASTNQTSMYLCASSLRGASTDTQYFGPGTRLTVL.